Sequencing of this TCR beta chain was carried out in a study of blood T cell repertoires in COVID-19. For the study at large: Nucleic acid was either cDNA or gDNA, and it came from T cells, B-cell-depleted T cells, or PBMCs.

In its sample, this clone was seen many times. As originally analysed: Quantification of nucleated cells was approximated via reference gene primer amplification. Clones were sequenced by immunoSEQ multiplex PCR, and TCRdb holds only the in-frame ones, with some missing. V and J calls and clone size are those listed in that table; D and trimming were worked out from the DNA. The sample gives 540,000 or so clones, 70% to 90% of which show up once; about 8% is in the top ten. The CDR3 sequence is 16 residues long. The germline V and J ends were trimmed by 0 bases and 0 bases, with 10 bases remaining between them. The germline V gene encodes CDR1 SGHRS and CDR2 YFSETQ.

Sequences were obtained from peripheral blood. The V and J genes are TRBV5-1 and TRBJ1-3; D ambiguous. The receptor was isolated from a woman aged 45-65 years with COVID-19, enrolled during active disease. In DNA form, the CDR3 reads TGCGCCAGCAGCTTGGGAGGGCCCAACTCTGGAAACACCATATATTTT. This translates into CASSLGGPNSGNTIYF.